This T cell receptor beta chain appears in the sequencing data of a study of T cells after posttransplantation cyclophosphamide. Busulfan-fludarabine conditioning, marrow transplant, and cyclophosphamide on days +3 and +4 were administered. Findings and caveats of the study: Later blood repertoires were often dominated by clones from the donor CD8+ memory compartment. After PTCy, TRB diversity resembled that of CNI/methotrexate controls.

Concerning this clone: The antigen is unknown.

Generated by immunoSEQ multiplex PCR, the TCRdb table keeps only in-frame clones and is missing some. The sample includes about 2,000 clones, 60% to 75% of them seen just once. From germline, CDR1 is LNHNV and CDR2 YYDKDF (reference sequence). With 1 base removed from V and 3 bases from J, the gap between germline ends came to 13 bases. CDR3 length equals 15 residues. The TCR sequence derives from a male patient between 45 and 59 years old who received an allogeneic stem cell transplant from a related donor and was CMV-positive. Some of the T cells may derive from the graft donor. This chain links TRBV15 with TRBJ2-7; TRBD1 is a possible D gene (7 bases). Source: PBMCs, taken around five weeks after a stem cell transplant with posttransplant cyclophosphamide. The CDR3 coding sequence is TGTGCCACCAGCAGAGTGGGGGGACAGCGCTACGAGCAGTACTTC. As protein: CATSRVGGQRYEQYF.